This T cell receptor beta chain is from a study of blood T cell repertoires in COVID-19. Study-wide background: Collection of acute and convalescent COVID-19 samples took place in the United States, Italy and Spain. T cells, B-cell-depleted T cells, or PBMCs provided the cDNA or gDNA that served as material.

Remarks on this clone: One junction end does not reproduce the germline sequence, and a read error may be involved.

Methods used by the authors: Scientists estimated how many nucleated cells there were by amplifying reference gene primers. TCRdb keeps only in-frame clones here, not all; method: immunoSEQ multiplex PCR. That table supplies the V and J calls and clone size; D and trimming were determined from the DNA. Here the sample spans 25,000 to 35,000 clones, about 91% being singletons. The sequenced material came from peripheral blood. This receptor was obtained from an elderly man with acute or convalescent COVID-19.

CDR3 sequence (DNA): TGTGCCAGTAGTAGTGAACCCCAGGGGGCAGACACGCAGTATTTT. It codes for CASSSEPQGADTQYF. This sequence joins TRBV19 and TRBJ2-3, with 8 nucleotides matching TRBD1. CDR3 length: 15 amino acids. Germline V gives CDR1 LNHDA, CDR2 SQIVND (reference sequence).